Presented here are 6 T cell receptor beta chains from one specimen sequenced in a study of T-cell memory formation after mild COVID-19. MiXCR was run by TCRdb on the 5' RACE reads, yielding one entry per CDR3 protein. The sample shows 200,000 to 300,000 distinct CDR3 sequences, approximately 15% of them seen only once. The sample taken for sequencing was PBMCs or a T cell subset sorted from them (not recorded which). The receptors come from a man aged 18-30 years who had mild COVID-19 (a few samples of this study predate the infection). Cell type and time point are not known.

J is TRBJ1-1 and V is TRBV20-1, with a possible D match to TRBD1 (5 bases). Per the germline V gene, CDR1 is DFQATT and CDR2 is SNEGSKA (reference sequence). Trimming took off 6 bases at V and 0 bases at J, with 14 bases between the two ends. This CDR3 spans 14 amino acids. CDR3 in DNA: TGCAGTGCCCCGCAGGGTTCGCTGAACACTGAAGCTTTCTTT. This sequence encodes CSAPQGSLNTEAFF.

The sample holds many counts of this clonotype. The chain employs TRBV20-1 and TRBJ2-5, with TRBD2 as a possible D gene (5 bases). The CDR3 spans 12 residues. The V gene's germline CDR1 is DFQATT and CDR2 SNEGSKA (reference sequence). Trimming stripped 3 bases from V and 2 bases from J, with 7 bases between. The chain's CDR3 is CSASSGQETQYF. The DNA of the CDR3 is TGCAGTGCTAGCAGCGGACAAGAGACCCAGTACTTC.

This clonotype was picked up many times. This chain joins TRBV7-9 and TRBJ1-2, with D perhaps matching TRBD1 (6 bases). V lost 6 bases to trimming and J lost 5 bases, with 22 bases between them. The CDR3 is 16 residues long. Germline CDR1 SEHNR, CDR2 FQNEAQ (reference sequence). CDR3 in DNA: TGTGCCAGCAGTTGGAGAGGGGGGCTCGGTTTATATGGCTACACCTTC. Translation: CASSWRGGLGLYGYTF. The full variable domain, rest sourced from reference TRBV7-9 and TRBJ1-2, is DTGVSQNPRHKITKRGQNVTFRCDPISEHNRLYWYRQTLGQGPEFLTYFQNEAQLEKSRLLSDRFSAERPKGSFSTLEIQRTEQGDSAMYLCASSWRGGLGLYGYTFGSGTRLTVV.

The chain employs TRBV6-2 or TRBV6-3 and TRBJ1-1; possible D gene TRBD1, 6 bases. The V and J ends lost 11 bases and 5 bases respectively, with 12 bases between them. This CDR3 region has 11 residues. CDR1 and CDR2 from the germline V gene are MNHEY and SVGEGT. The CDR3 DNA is TGTGCCTCACGAAGGGGGACTGAAGCTTTCTTT. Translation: CASRRGTEAFF.

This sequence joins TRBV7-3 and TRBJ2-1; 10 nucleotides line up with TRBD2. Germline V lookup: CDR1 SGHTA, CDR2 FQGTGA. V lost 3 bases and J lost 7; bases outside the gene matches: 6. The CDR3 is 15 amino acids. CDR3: CASSLGERGGNEQFF. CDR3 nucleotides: TGTGCCAGCAGCTTGGGCGAGCGGGGGGGAAATGAGCAGTTCTTC.

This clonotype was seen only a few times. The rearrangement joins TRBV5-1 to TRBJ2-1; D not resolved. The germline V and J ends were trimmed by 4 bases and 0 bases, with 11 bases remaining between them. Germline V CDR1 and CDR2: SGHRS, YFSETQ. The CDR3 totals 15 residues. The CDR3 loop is CASSAQATSYNEQFF. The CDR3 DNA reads TGCGCCAGCAGCGCTCAGGCTACCTCCTACAATGAGCAGTTCTTC.